This is a list of T cell receptor beta chains from one sample in a study of T cells in Graves' hyperthyroidism and ophthalmopathy. TCRdb analysed the multiplex PCR reads with MiXCR anew, one entry per CDR3 protein. The table includes roughly 520,000 distinct CDR3 sequences, roughly 25% detected once. Sample: blood. The receptors originated from a woman aged 25-40 years with Graves' ophthalmopathy. Both conserved end residues are part of each CDR3. The order of the fields is V gene, clone size, J gene, D gene, CDR3 protein, CDR3 DNA. A D gene is named only where the DNA matches it firmly. Only part of the rows carry a size: once, few, many, or a class if the clone is expanded.

v_call: TRBV19; clone_size: few; j_call: TRBJ1-5; d_call: NA; cdr3_aa: CASSPRQQFGNQPQHF; cdr3_nt: TGTGCCAGTAGTCCCCGACAGCAGTTCGGCAATCAGCCCCAGCATTTT
v_call: TRBV28; clone_size: many; j_call: TRBJ1-5; d_call: TRBD1; cdr3_aa: CASSHGQGNQPQHF; cdr3_nt: TGTGCCAGCAGCCACGGACAGGGAAATCAGCCCCAGCATTTT
v_call: TRBV28; clone_size: NA; j_call: TRBJ1-5; d_call: TRBD1; cdr3_aa: CANSRGPNQPQHF; cdr3_nt: TGTGCCAACTCAAGGGGGCCCAATCAGCCCCAGCATTTT
v_call: TRBV29-1; clone_size: many; j_call: TRBJ1-2; d_call: NA; cdr3_aa: CSVWSQPPYYGYTF; cdr3_nt: TGCAGCGTTTGGAGTCAGCCACCATACTATGGCTACACCTTC
v_call: TRBV12-3/TRBV12-4; clone_size: few; j_call: TRBJ2-7; d_call: TRBD1; cdr3_aa: CASSWTGGNVEQYF; cdr3_nt: TGTGCCAGCAGTTGGACAGGGGGTAACGTCGAGCAGTACTTC
v_call: TRBV12-3/TRBV12-4; clone_size: many; j_call: TRBJ1-1; d_call: NA; cdr3_aa: CTSITGPRNTEAFF; cdr3_nt: TGTACCAGCATCACCGGGCCCCGTAACACTGAAGCTTTCTTT
v_call: TRBV13; clone_size: few; j_call: TRBJ1-5; d_call: NA; cdr3_aa: CASSAGKEGNQPQHF; cdr3_nt: TGTGCCAGCAGCGCAGGGAAAGAGGGCAATCAGCCCCAGCATTTT
v_call: TRBV24-1; clone_size: few; j_call: TRBJ2-5; d_call: NA; cdr3_aa: CATSDRLGETQYF; cdr3_nt: TGTGCCACCAGTGACCGCCTAGGGGAGACCCAGTACTTC
v_call: TRBV29-1; clone_size: NA; j_call: TRBJ2-5; d_call: TRBD1; cdr3_aa: CSVELNRGRQETQYF; cdr3_nt: TGCAGCGTTGAACTAAACAGGGGACGCCAAGAGACCCAGTACTTC
v_call: TRBV4-1; clone_size: NA; j_call: TRBJ1-1; d_call: TRBD1; cdr3_aa: CASSLAGQGLAEAFF; cdr3_nt: TGCGCCAGCAGCCTCGCGGGACAGGGGTTAGCTGAAGCTTTCTTT
v_call: TRBV6-1; clone_size: once; j_call: TRBJ1-1; d_call: NA; cdr3_aa: CASSEVSENTEAFF; cdr3_nt: TGTGCCAGCAGTGAAGTATCGGAGAACACTGAAGCTTTCTTT
v_call: TRBV28; clone_size: NA; j_call: TRBJ2-2; d_call: NA; cdr3_aa: CASRYPRGTGELFF; cdr3_nt: TGTGCCAGCAGATACCCTAGGGGGACCGGGGAGCTGTTTTTT
v_call: TRBV7-8; clone_size: many; j_call: TRBJ2-5; d_call: NA; cdr3_aa: CASSGGPYGQETQYF; cdr3_nt: TGTGCCAGCAGCGGAGGACCGTACGGCCAAGAGACCCAGTACTTC
v_call: TRBV20-1; clone_size: many; j_call: TRBJ2-7; d_call: TRBD1; cdr3_aa: CSARDRDRYDEQYF; cdr3_nt: TGCAGTGCTAGAGATCGGGACAGGTACGACGAGCAGTACTTC
v_call: TRBV6-1; clone_size: NA; j_call: TRBJ1-2; d_call: TRBD1; cdr3_aa: CASSRWGGQGFRGGYTF; cdr3_nt: TGTGCCAGCAGTCGTTGGGGCGGACAGGGGTTTCGTGGTGGCTACACCTTC
v_call: TRBV7-6; clone_size: NA; j_call: TRBJ2-5; d_call: TRBD1; cdr3_aa: CASSQDPGGAETQYF; cdr3_nt: TGTGCCAGCAGCCAAGACCCAGGGGGCGCAGAGACCCAGTACTTC
v_call: TRBV19; clone_size: NA; j_call: TRBJ2-6; d_call: NA; cdr3_aa: CASSIGAVAGANVLTF; cdr3_nt: TGTGCCAGTAGTATAGGGGCGGTGGCTGGGGCCAACGTCCTGACTTTC
v_call: TRBV6-2/TRBV6-3; clone_size: many; j_call: TRBJ2-7; d_call: TRBD1; cdr3_aa: CASSYGGTGGYEQYF; cdr3_nt: TGTGCCAGCAGTTACGGTGGGACAGGAGGGTACGAGCAGTACTTC
v_call: TRBV6-1; clone_size: many; j_call: TRBJ2-7; d_call: NA; cdr3_aa: CASSPGLFSYEQYF; cdr3_nt: TGTGCCAGCAGTCCGGGACTTTTTTCCTACGAGCAGTACTTC
v_call: TRBV5-6; clone_size: many; j_call: TRBJ1-1; d_call: NA; cdr3_aa: CASRYRASTEAFF; cdr3_nt: TGTGCCAGCAGGTACAGGGCGAGCACTGAAGCTTTCTTT
v_call: TRBV30; clone_size: NA; j_call: TRBJ2-7; d_call: TRBD1; cdr3_aa: CAWSVTGGGEQYF; cdr3_nt: TGTGCCTGGAGTGTAACAGGGGGCGGCGAGCAGTACTTC
v_call: TRBV29-1; clone_size: many; j_call: TRBJ1-2; d_call: NA; cdr3_aa: CSVDLDRTYGGYTF; cdr3_nt: TGCAGCGTTGATCTAGACAGGACCTATGGTGGCTACACCTTC
v_call: TRBV12-3/TRBV12-4; clone_size: many; j_call: TRBJ1-1; d_call: TRBD1; cdr3_aa: CASSSQGQGITEAFF; cdr3_nt: TGTGCCAGCAGTAGCCAGGGACAGGGGATAACTGAAGCTTTCTTT
v_call: TRBV7-3; clone_size: many; j_call: TRBJ2-2; d_call: NA; cdr3_aa: CASSPRAATGELFF; cdr3_nt: TGTGCCAGCAGCCCCAGGGCCGCGACCGGGGAGCTGTTTTTT
v_call: TRBV10-3; clone_size: few; j_call: TRBJ1-4; d_call: NA; cdr3_aa: CAISESTGNEKLFF; cdr3_nt: TGTGCCATCAGTGAGTCGACTGGGAATGAAAAACTGTTTTTT
v_call: TRBV27; clone_size: NA; j_call: TRBJ1-1; d_call: TRBD1; cdr3_aa: CASWTGVVAFF; cdr3_nt: TGTGCCAGCTGGACAGGAGTTGTAGCTTTCTTT
v_call: TRBV20-1; clone_size: NA; j_call: TRBJ2-7; d_call: NA; cdr3_aa: CSARDRGYSYEQYF; cdr3_nt: TGCAGTGCTAGAGACAGGGGCTATTCCTACGAGCAGTACTTC
v_call: TRBV2; clone_size: many; j_call: TRBJ2-7; d_call: TRBD1; cdr3_aa: CASSELGTVNYEQYF; cdr3_nt: TGTGCCAGCAGTGAACTGGGGACAGTAAACTACGAGCAGTACTTC
v_call: TRBV19; clone_size: many; j_call: TRBJ1-5; d_call: NA; cdr3_aa: CASSMSSQPQHF; cdr3_nt: TGTGCCAGTAGTATGTCCAGTCAGCCCCAGCATTTT
v_call: TRBV4-2; clone_size: few; j_call: TRBJ1-5; d_call: TRBD1; cdr3_aa: CASSQLGTGVNQPQHF; cdr3_nt: TGTGCCAGCAGCCAATTGGGGACAGGAGTTAATCAGCCCCAGCATTTT
v_call: TRBV19; clone_size: many; j_call: TRBJ1-2; d_call: NA; cdr3_aa: CASSIRDRPLGYTF; cdr3_nt: TGTGCCAGTAGTATCCGGGACCGGCCCCTTGGCTACACCTTC
v_call: TRBV12-3/TRBV12-4; clone_size: once; j_call: TRBJ1-3; d_call: NA; cdr3_aa: CASSLGSAVIGNTIYF; cdr3_nt: TGTGCCAGCAGTTTAGGCAGTGCGGTAATCGGAAACACCATATATTTT
v_call: TRBV12-3/TRBV12-4; clone_size: few; j_call: TRBJ2-7; d_call: NA; cdr3_aa: CASGRLVEQYF; cdr3_nt: TGTGCCAGCGGCCGACTAGTCGAGCAGTACTTC
v_call: TRBV7-2; clone_size: many; j_call: TRBJ2-2; d_call: NA; cdr3_aa: CASSLGKNTGELFF; cdr3_nt: TGTGCCAGCAGCTTAGGCAAAAACACCGGGGAGCTGTTTTTT
v_call: TRBV20-1; clone_size: few; j_call: TRBJ2-5; d_call: NA; cdr3_aa: CSAREGAGQETQYF; cdr3_nt: TGCAGTGCTAGAGAAGGCGCAGGGCAAGAGACCCAGTACTTC
v_call: TRBV28; clone_size: few; j_call: TRBJ2-7; d_call: NA; cdr3_aa: CASSHTQGEQYF; cdr3_nt: TGTGCCAGCAGTCACACCCAGGGCGAGCAGTACTTC
v_call: TRBV6-1; clone_size: many; j_call: TRBJ2-5; d_call: NA; cdr3_aa: CASSDPGRGGTQYF; cdr3_nt: TGTGCCAGCAGTGACCCCGGCAGGGGCGGGACCCAGTACTTC
v_call: TRBV28; clone_size: NA; j_call: TRBJ2-7; d_call: NA; cdr3_aa: CASSTTGLEQYF; cdr3_nt: TGTGCCAGCAGCACTACAGGGCTCGAGCAGTACTTC
v_call: TRBV27; clone_size: NA; j_call: TRBJ1-1; d_call: NA; cdr3_aa: CASSSIPNTDAFF; cdr3_nt: TGTGCCAGCAGTTCCATACCTAACACTGATGCTTTCTTT
v_call: TRBV5-1; clone_size: many; j_call: TRBJ2-6; d_call: NA; cdr3_aa: CASSKTPGGYSGANVLTF; cdr3_nt: TGCGCCAGCAGCAAAACACCGGGCGGGTACTCTGGGGCCAACGTCCTGACTTTC
v_call: TRBV4-1; clone_size: many; j_call: TRBJ2-7; d_call: TRBD1; cdr3_aa: CASSQDPRQGGTYEQYF; cdr3_nt: TGCGCCAGCAGCCAAGATCCCAGACAGGGGGGGACCTACGAGCAGTACTTC
v_call: TRBV19; clone_size: many; j_call: TRBJ2-6; d_call: TRBD1; cdr3_aa: CASRTGTGANVLTF; cdr3_nt: TGTGCCAGTAGGACAGGGACCGGGGCCAACGTCCTGACTTTC
v_call: TRBV6-5; clone_size: medium-sized; j_call: TRBJ1-2; d_call: NA; cdr3_aa: CASRIDGSYGYTF; cdr3_nt: TGTGCCAGCAGGATCGACGGCAGCTATGGCTACACCTTC
v_call: TRBV24-1; clone_size: NA; j_call: TRBJ1-2; d_call: TRBD1; cdr3_aa: CATSDTGTGQGFAGYTF; cdr3_nt: TGTGCCACCAGTGATACGGGGACGGGACAGGGGTTCGCTGGCTACACCTTC
v_call: TRBV7-8; clone_size: many; j_call: TRBJ1-2; d_call: NA; cdr3_aa: CASSLDEGGYTF; cdr3_nt: TGTGCCAGCAGCTTAGATGAGGGAGGCTACACCTTC
v_call: TRBV7-2; clone_size: NA; j_call: TRBJ2-5; d_call: NA; cdr3_aa: CASSLLRGWKETQYF; cdr3_nt: TGTGCCAGCAGCTTATTGCGGGGTTGGAAAGAGACCCAGTACTTC
v_call: TRBV25-1; clone_size: many; j_call: TRBJ2-2; d_call: NA; cdr3_aa: CASSDRDSNAGELFF; cdr3_nt: TGTGCCAGCAGTGACCGGGACTCCAACGCCGGGGAGCTGTTTTTT
v_call: TRBV15; clone_size: few; j_call: TRBJ2-7; d_call: TRBD1; cdr3_aa: CATTVQFRDRGYEQYF; cdr3_nt: TGTGCCACCACAGTTCAATTCAGGGACAGGGGCTACGAGCAGTACTTC
v_call: TRBV7-9; clone_size: NA; j_call: TRBJ2-5; d_call: NA; cdr3_aa: CASSLGTGFQETQYF; cdr3_nt: TGTGCCAGCAGCTTAGGAACGGGTTTCCAAGAGACCCAGTACTTC
v_call: TRBV28; clone_size: few; j_call: TRBJ2-5; d_call: NA; cdr3_aa: CASSWRGGTQETQYF; cdr3_nt: TGTGCCAGCAGTTGGCGAGGAGGAACCCAAGAGACCCAGTACTTC
v_call: TRBV11-2; clone_size: many; j_call: TRBJ2-2; d_call: NA; cdr3_aa: CASSRNTGELFF; cdr3_nt: TGTGCCAGCAGCCGAAACACCGGGGAGCTGTTTTTT
v_call: TRBV7-2; clone_size: many; j_call: TRBJ2-2; d_call: NA; cdr3_aa: CASSAGLMDGELFF; cdr3_nt: TGTGCCAGCAGCGCAGGACTAATGGACGGGGAGCTGTTTTTT
v_call: TRBV20-1; clone_size: many; j_call: TRBJ1-2; d_call: NA; cdr3_aa: CSARDLGGADYGYTF; cdr3_nt: TGCAGTGCTAGAGATCTAGGAGGGGCCGACTATGGCTACACCTTC
v_call: TRBV7-3; clone_size: NA; j_call: TRBJ2-7; d_call: TRBD2; cdr3_aa: CASSLYERGEQYF; cdr3_nt: TGTGCCAGCAGCTTATACGAGCGGGGAGAGCAGTACTTC
v_call: TRBV7-3; clone_size: NA; j_call: TRBJ1-1; d_call: NA; cdr3_aa: CASSFARTGNTEAFF; cdr3_nt: TGTGCCAGCAGCTTCGCCCGGACGGGGAACACTGAAGCTTTCTTT